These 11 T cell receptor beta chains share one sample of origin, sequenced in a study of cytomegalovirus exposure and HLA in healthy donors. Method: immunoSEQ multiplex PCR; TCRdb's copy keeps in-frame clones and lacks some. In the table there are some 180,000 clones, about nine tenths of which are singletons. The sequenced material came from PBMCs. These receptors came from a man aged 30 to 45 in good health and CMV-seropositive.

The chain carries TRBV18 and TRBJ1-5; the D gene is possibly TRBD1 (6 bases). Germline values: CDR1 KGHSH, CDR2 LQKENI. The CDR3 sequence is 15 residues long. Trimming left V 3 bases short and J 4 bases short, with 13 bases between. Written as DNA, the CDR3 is TGTGCCAGCTCACCCCGACAGGTGCAAAATCAGCCCCAGCATTTT. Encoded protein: CASSPRQVQNQPQHF.

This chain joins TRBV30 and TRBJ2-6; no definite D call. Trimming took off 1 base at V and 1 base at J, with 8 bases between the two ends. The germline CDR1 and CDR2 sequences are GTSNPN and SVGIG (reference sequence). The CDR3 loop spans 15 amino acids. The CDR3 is CAWSAAESGANVLTF. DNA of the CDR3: TGTGCCTGGAGTGCGGCCGAGTCTGGGGCCAACGTCCTGACTTTC.

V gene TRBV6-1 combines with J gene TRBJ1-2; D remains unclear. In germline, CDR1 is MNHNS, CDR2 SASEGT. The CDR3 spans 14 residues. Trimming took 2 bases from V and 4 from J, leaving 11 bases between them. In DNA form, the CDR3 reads TGTGCCAGCAGTGAAACGGCTGACCGCTATGGCTACACCTTC. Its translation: CASSETADRYGYTF.

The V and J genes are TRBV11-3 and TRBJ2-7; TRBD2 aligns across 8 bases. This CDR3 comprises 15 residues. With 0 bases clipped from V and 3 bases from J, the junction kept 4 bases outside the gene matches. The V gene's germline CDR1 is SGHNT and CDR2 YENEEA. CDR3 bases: TGTGCCAGCAGCTTAGATCCTAGCGGGTACTACGAGCAGTACTTC. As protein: CASSLDPSGYYEQYF.

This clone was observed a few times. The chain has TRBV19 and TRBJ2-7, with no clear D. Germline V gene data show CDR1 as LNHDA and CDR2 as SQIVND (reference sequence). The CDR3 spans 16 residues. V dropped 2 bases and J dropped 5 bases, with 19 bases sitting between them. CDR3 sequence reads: CASSIIFLASLHEQYF. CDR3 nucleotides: TGTGCCAGTAGTATAATCTTCCTGGCCAGCCTCCACGAGCAGTACTTC.

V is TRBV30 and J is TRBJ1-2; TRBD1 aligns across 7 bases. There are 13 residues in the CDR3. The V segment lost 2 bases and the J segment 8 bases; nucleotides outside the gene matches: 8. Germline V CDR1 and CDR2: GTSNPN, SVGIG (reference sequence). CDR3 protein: CAWSTEGARGYTF. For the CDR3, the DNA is TGTGCCTGGAGTACTGAGGGGGCTCGGGGCTACACCTTC.

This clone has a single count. CDR3 sequence (DNA): TGTGCCAGCGGCACGAGCGCTAAAAGGAGGGCTTTCTTT. Amino acid sequence: CASGTSAKRRAFF. V usage is TRBV7-9 and J usage is TRBJ1-1, with D unresolved. The V end lost 8 bases, the J end lost 11 bases, and 21 bases lay between the germline ends. The germline V gene encodes CDR1 SEHNR and CDR2 FQNEAQ (reference sequence). CDR3 length: 13 amino acids.

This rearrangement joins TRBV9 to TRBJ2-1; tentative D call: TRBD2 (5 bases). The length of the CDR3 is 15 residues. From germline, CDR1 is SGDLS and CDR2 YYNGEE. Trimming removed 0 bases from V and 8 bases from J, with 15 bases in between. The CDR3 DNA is TGTGCCAGCAGCGTAGATAGTGGAGGTACGGATGAGCAGTTCTTC. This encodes CASSVDSGGTDEQFF.

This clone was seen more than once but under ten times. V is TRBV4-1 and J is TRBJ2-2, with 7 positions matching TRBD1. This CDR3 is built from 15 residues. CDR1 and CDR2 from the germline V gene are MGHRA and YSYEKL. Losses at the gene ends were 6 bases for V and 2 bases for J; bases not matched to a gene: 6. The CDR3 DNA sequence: TGCGCCAGCAGGACAGGGTATGGTAACACCGGGGAGCTGTTTTTT. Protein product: CASRTGYGNTGELFF.

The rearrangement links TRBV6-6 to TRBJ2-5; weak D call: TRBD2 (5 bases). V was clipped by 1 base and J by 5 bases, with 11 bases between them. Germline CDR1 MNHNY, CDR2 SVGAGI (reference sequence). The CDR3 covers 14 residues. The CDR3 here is CASSYFSVGETQYF. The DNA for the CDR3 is TGTGCCAGCAGTTACTTTAGCGTCGGCGAGACCCAGTACTTC.

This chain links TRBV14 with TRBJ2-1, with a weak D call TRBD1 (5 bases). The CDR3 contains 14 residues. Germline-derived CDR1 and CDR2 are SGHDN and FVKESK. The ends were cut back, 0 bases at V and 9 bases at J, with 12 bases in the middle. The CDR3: CASSQERGYFEQFF. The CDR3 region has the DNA TGTGCCAGCAGCCAAGAAAGGGGATACTTTGAGCAGTTCTTC.